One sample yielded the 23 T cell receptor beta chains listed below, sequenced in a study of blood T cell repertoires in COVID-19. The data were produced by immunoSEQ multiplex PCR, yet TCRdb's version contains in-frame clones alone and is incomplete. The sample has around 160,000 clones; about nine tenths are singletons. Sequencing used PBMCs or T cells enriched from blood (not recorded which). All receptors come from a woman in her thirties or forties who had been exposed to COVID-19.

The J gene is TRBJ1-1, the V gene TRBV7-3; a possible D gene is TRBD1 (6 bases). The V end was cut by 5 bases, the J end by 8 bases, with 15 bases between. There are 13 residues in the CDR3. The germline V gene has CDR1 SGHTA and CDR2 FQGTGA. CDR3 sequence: CASSRSTGGEAFF. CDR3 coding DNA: TGTGCCAGCAGCCGCTCGACAGGTGGGGAAGCTTTCTTT.

The CDR3 spells CASSLEDRVAGNTIYF. CDR3 DNA sequence: TGTGCCAGCAGCTTAGAAGACAGGGTAGCTGGAAACACCATATATTTT. The V and J genes are TRBV11-3 and TRBJ1-3; 7 nucleotides align to TRBD1. The V and J ends lost 0 bases and 2 bases, in that order; junction bases with no gene match: 4. The CDR3 totals 16 residues. CDR1 is SGHNT, CDR2 YENEEA, per germline. Variable domain in full (rest from reference TRBV11-3 and TRBJ1-3): EAGVVQSPRYKIIEKKQPVAFWCNPISGHNTLYWYLQNLGQGPELLIRYENEEAVDDSQLPKDRFSAERLKGVDSTLKIQPAELGDSAVYLCASSLEDRVAGNTIYFGEGSWLTVV.

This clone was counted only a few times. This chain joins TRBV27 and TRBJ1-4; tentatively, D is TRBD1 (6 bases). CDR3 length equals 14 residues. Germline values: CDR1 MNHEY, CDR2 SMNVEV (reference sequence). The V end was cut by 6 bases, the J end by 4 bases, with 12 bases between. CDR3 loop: CASRVQGRNEKLFF. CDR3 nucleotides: TGTGCCAGCAGGGTACAGGGCCGTAATGAAAAACTGTTTTTT.

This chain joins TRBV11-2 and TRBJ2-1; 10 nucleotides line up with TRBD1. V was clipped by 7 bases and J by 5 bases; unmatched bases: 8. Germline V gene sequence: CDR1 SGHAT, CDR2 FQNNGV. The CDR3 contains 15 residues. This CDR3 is CASTPRTGGHNEQFF. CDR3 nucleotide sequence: TGTGCCAGCACCCCTCGGACAGGGGGTCACAATGAGCAGTTCTTC. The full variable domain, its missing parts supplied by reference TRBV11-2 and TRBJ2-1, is EAGVAQSPRYKIIEKRQSVAFWCNPISGHATLYWYQQILGQGPKLLIQFQNNGVVDDSQLPKDRFSAERLKGVDSTLKIQPAKLEDSAVYLCASTPRTGGHNEQFFGPGTRLTVL.

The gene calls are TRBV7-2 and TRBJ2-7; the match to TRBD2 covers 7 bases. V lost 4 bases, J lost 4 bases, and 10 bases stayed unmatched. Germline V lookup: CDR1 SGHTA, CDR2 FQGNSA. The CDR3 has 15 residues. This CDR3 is CASSSSTSSGYEQYF. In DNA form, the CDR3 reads TGTGCCAGCAGCTCCTCGACTAGCAGTGGGTACGAGCAGTACTTC.

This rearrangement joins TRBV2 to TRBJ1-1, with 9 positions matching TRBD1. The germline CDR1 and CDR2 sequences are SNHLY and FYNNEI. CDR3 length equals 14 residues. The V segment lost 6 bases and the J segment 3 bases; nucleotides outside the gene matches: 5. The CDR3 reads CASRPRQGDTEAFF. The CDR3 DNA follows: TGTGCCAGCAGACCAAGACAGGGGGACACTGAAGCTTTCTTT.

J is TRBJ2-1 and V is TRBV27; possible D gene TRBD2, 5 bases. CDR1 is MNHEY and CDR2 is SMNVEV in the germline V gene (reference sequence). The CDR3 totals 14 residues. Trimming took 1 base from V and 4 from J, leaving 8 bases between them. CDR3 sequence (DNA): TGTGCCAGCAGTTTATTACTAGGATACAATGAGCAGTTCTTC. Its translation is CASSLLLGYNEQFF.

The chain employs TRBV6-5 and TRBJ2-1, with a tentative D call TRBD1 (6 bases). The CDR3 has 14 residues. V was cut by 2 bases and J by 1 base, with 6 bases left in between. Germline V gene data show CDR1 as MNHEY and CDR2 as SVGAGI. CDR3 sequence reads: CASSYQGSYNEQFF. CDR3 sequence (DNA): TGTGCCAGCAGTTACCAGGGGTCCTACAATGAGCAGTTCTTC.

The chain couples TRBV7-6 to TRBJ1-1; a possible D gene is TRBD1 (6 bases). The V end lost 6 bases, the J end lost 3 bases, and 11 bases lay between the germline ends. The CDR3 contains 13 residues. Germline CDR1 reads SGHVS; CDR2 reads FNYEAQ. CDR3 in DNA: TGTGCCAGCAGGGGAGGGGGAGACACTGAAGCTTTCTTT. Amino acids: CASRGGGDTEAFF.

In nucleotides, the CDR3 is TGCGCCAGCAGAACTAGCGGGTATAGCACAGATACGCAGTATTTT. It encodes CASRTSGYSTDTQYF. The rearrangement joins TRBV5-1 to TRBJ2-3, with 9 bases fitting TRBD2. V lost 5 bases and J lost 0; bases outside the gene matches: 4. Germline CDR1 SGHRS, CDR2 YFSETQ. This CDR3 has 15 amino acids.

CDR3 bases: TGTGCCAGCAGTTTTTACAGGGATAGCAATCAGCCCCAGCATTTT. The encoded protein is CASSFYRDSNQPQHF. The gene calls are TRBV28 and TRBJ1-5; D perhaps matches TRBD1 (6 bases). Germline values: CDR1 MDHEN, CDR2 SYDVKM. V was shortened by 3 bases and J by 0 bases, with 9 bases between the two germline ends. The CDR3 covers 15 residues. Looking up the rest from reference TRBV28 and TRBJ1-5 gives the full variable domain: DVKVTQSSRYLVKRTGEKVFLECVQDMDHENMFWYRQDPGLGLRLIYFSYDVKMKEKGDIPEGYSVSREKKERFSLILESASTNQTSMYLCASSFYRDSNQPQHFGDGTRLSIL.

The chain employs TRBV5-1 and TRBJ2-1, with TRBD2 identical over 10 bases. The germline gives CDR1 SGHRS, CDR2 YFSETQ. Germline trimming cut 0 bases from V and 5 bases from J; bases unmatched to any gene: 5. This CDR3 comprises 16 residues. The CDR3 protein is CASSLVVAGGHNEQFF. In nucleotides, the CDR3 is TGCGCCAGCAGCTTGGTTGTAGCGGGAGGACACAATGAGCAGTTCTTC.

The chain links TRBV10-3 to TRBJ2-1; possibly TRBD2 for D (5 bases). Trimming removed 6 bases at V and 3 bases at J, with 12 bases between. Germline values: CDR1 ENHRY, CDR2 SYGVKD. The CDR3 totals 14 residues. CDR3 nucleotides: TGTGCCATCAGAGGCGGGTATAGCTACAATGAGCAGTTCTTC. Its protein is CAIRGGYSYNEQFF.

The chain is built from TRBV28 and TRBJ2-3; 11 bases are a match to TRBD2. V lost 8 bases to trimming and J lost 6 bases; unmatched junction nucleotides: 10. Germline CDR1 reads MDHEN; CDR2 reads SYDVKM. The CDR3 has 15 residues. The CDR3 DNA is TGTGCCAGCGCACTGGCGCCTAGCGGGAGGGATACGCAGTATTTT. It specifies CASALAPSGRDTQYF.

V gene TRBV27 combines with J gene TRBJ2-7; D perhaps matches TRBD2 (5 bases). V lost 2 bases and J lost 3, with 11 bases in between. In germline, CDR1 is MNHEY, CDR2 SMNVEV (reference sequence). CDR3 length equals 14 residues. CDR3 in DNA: TGTGCCAGCAGTTTAAGCCCCAGCGGCTACGAGCAGTACTTC. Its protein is CASSLSPSGYEQYF.

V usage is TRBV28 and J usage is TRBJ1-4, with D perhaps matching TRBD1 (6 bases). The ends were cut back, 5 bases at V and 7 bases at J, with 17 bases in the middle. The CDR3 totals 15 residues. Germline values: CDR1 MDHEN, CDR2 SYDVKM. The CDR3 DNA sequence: TGTGCCAGCAGTCGCGCGGGGGCCTGGGGTGAAAAACTGTTTTTT. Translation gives CASSRAGAWGEKLFF.

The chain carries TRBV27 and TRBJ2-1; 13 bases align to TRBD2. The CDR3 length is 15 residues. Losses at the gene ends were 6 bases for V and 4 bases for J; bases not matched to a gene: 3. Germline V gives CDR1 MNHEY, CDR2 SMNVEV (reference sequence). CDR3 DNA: TGTGCCAGCAGCAAGACTAGCGGGGGGTACAATGAGCAGTTCTTC. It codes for CASSKTSGGYNEQFF.

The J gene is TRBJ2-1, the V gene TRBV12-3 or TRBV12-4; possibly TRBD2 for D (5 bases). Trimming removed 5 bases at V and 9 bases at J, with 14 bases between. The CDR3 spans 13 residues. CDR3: CASSPTQRGEQFF. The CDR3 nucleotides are TGTGCCAGCAGTCCGACCCAACGGGGTGAGCAGTTCTTC.

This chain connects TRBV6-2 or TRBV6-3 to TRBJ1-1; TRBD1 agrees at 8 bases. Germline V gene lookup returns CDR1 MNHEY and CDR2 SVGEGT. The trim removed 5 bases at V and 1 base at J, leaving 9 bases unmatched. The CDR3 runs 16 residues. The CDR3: CASSQLRDRRNTEAFF. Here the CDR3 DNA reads TGTGCCAGCAGTCAACTTAGGGACAGGAGGAACACTGAAGCTTTCTTT.

CDR3 coding DNA: TGTGCCAGCTCACCAACTGGGGCGCCGTACAATGAGCAGTTCTTC. This gives the protein CASSPTGAPYNEQFF. The chain has TRBV18 and TRBJ2-1, with D perhaps matching TRBD1 (5 bases). Trimming shortened V by 2 bases and J by 4 bases, and 12 bases separated the two germline ends. Germline CDR1 KGHSH, CDR2 LQKENI. CDR3 length: 15 residues. The whole variable domain, remainder taken from reference TRBV18 and TRBJ2-1, is NAGVMQNPRHLVRRRGQEARLRCSPMKGHSHVYWYRQLPEEGLKFMVYLQKENIIDESGMPKERFSAEFPKEGPSILRIQQVVRGDSAAYFCASSPTGAPYNEQFFGPGTRLTVL.

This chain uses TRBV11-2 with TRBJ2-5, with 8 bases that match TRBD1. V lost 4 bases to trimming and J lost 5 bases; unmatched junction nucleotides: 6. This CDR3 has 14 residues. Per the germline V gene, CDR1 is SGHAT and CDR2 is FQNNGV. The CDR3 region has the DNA TGTGCCAGCAGCTGGACAGGGTCTGGGGAGACCCAGTACTTC. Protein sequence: CASSWTGSGETQYF.

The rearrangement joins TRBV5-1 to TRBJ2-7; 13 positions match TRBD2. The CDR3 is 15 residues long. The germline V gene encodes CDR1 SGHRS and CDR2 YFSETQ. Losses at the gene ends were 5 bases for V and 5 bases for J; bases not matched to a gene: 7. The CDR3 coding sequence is TGCGCCAGCAGACCGGGACTAGCGGGATCCAACGAGCAGTACTTC. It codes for CASRPGLAGSNEQYF.

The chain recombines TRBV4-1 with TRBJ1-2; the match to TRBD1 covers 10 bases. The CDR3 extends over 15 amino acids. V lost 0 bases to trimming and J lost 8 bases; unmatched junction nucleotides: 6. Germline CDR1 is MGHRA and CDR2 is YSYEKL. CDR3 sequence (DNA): TGCGCCAGCAGCCAAGAAGGGGGACAGGGGAGGGGCTACACCTTC. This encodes CASSQEGGQGRGYTF.